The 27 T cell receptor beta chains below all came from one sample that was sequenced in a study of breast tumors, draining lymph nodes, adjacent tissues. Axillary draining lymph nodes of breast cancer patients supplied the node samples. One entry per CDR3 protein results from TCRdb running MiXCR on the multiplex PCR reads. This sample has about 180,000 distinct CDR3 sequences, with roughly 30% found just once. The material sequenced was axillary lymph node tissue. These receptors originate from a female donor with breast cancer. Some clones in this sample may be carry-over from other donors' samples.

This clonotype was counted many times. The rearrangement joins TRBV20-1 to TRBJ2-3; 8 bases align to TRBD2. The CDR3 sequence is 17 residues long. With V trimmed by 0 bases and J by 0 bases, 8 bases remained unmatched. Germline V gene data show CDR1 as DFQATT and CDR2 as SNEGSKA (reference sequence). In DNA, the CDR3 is TGCAGTGCTAGAGATCGCACTAGCGGTTCTAGCACAGATACGCAGTATTTT. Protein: CSARDRTSGSSTDTQYF.

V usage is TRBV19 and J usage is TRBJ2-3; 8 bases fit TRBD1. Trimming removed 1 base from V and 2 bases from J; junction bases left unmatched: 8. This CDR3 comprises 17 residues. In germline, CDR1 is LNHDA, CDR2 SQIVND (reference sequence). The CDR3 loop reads CASSIGQGALNTDTQYF. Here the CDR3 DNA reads TGTGCCAGTAGTATAGGTCAGGGGGCGCTTAACACAGATACGCAGTATTTT.

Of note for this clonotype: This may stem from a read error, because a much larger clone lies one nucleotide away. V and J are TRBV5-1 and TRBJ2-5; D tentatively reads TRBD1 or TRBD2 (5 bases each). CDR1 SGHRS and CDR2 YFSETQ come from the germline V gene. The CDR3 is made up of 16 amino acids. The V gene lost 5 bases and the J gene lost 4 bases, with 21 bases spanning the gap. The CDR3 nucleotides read TGCGCCAGCAGAACTTCGGGGCTCCGGGGTAGAGAGACCCAGTACTTC. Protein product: CASRTSGLRGRETQYF.

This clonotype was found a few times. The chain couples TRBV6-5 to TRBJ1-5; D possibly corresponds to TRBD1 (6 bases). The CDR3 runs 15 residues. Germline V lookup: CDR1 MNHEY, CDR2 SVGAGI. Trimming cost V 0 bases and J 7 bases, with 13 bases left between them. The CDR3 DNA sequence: TGTGCCAGCAGTTACTCTTGGGGGCCAGGGCAGCCCCAGCATTTT. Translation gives CASSYSWGPGQPQHF.

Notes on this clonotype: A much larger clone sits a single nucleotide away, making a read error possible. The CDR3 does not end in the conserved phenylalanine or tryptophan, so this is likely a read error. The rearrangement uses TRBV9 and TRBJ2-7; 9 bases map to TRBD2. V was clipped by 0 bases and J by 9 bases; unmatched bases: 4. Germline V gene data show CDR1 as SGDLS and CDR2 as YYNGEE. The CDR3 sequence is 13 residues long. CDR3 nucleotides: TGTGCCAGCAGCGTAGGAGGCGGGGGGGTGCAGTACTCC. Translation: CASSVGGGGVQYS.

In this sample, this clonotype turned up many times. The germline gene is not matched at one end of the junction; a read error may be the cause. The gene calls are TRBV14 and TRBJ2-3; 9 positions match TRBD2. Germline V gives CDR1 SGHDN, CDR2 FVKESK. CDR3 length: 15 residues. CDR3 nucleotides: TGTGCCAGCAGCCTACCAGGGACTAGCATAGATACGCAGTATTTT. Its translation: CASSLPGTSIDTQYF.

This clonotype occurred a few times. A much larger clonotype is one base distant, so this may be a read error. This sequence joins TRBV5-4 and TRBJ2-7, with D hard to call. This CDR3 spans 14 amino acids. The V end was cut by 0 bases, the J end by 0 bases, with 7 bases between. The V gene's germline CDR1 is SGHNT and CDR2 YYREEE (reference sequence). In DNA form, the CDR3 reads TGTGCCAGCAGCTTGGACGTGACCTCCTACGAGCAGTACTTC. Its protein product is CASSLDVTSYEQYF.

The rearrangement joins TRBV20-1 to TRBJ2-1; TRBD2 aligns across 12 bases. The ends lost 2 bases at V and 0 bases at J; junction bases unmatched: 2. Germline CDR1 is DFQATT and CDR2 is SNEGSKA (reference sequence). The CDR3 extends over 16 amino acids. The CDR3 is CSARLAGGSSYNEQFF. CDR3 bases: TGCAGTGCTAGACTAGCGGGGGGGAGCTCCTACAATGAGCAGTTCTTC.

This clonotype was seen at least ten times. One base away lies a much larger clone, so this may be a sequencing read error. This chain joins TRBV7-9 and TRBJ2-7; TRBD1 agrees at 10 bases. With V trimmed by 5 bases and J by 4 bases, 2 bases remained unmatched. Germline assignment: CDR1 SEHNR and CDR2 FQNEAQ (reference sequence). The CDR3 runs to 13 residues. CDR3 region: CASSRGQGYEQYF. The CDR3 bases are TGTGCCAGCAGCCGGGGACAGGGGTACGAGCAGTACTTC.

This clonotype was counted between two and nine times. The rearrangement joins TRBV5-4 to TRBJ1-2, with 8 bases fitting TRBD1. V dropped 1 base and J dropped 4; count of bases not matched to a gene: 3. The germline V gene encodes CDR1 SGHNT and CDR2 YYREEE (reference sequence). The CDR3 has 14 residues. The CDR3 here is CASSLQGALYGYTF. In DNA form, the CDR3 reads TGTGCCAGCAGCTTGCAGGGGGCACTCTATGGCTACACCTTC.

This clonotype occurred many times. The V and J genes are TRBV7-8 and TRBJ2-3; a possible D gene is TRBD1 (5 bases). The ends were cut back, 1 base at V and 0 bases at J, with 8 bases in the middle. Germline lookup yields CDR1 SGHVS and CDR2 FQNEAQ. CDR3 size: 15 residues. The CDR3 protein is CASSLDGASTDTQYF. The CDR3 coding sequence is TGTGCCAGCAGCTTAGATGGGGCTAGCACAGATACGCAGTATTTT.

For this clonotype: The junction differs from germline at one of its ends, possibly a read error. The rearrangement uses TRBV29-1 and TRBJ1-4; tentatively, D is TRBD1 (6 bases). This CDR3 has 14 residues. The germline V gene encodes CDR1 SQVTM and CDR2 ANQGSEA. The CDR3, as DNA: TGCAGCGTCGATAGCGGGGGGCCTAACGAAAAACTGTTTTTT. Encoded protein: CSVDSGGPNEKLFF.

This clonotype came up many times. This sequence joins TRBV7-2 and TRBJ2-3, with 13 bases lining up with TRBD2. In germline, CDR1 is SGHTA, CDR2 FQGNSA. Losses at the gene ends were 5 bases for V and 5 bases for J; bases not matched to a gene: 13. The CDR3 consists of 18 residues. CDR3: CASSDPATSGGALDTQYF. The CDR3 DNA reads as TGTGCCAGCAGCGACCCCGCCACTAGCGGGGGGGCCTTAGATACGCAGTATTTT.

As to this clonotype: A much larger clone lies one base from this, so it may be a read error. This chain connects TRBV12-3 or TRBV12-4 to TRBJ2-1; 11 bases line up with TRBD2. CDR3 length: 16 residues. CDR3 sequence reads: CASSHITSGRFYERFF. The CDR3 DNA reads TGTGCCAGCAGTCACATAACTAGCGGGAGATTTTATGAGCGGTTCTTC.

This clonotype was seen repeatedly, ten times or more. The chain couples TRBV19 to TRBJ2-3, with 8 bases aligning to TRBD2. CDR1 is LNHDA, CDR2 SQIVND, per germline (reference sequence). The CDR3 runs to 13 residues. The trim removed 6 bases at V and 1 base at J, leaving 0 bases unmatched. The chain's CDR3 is CASRLAGTDTQYF. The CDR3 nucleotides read TGTGCCAGTAGACTAGCGGGCACAGATACGCAGTATTTT.

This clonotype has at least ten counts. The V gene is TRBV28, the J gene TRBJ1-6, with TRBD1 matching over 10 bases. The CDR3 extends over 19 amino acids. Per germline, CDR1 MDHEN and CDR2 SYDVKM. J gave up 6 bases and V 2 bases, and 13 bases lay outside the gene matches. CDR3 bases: TGTGCCAGCAGTTTACCTCCCGGACAGGGGGGACGTGGTAATTCACCCCTCCACTTT. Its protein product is CASSLPPGQGGRGNSPLHF.

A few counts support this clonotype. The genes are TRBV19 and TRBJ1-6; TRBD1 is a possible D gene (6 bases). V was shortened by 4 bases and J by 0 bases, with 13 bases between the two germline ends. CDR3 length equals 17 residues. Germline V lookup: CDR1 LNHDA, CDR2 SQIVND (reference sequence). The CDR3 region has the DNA TGTGCCAGTAGTAGGGTGGGGGGCAGCTCCTATAATTCACCCCTCCACTTT. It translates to CASSRVGGSSYNSPLHF. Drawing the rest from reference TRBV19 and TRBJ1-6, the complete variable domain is DGGITQSPKYLFRKEGQNVTLSCEQNLNHDAMYWYRQDPGQGLRLIYYSQIVNDFQKGDIAEGYSVSREKKESFPLTVTSAQKNPTAFYLCASSRVGGSSYNSPLHFGNGTRLTVT.

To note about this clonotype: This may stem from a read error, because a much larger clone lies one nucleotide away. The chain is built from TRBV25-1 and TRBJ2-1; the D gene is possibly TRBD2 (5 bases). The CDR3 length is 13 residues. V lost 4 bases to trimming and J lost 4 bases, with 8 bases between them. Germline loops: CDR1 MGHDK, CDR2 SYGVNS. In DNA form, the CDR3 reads TGTGCCAGCAGTGCGGACTCTTACAATGAGCAGTTCTTC. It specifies CASSADSYNEQFF.

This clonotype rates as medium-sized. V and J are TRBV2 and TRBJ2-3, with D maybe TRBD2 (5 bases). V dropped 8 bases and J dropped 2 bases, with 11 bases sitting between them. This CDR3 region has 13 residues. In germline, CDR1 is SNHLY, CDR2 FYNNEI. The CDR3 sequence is CASAGRYTDTQYF. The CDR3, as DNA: TGTGCCAGCGCGGGTCGATACACAGATACGCAGTATTTT.

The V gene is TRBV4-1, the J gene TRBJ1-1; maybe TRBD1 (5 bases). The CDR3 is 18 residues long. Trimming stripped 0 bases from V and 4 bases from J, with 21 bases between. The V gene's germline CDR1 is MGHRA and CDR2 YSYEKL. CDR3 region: CASSQERGREGPSTEAFF. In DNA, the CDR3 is TGCGCCAGCAGCCAAGAACGGGGGAGGGAGGGGCCCAGCACTGAAGCTTTCTTT.

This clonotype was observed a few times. The CDR3 loop reads CASSQNNEQFF. The CDR3 nucleotides read TGTGCCAGCAGCCAAAACAATGAGCAGTTCTTC. V is TRBV16 and J is TRBJ2-1; D remains unclear. CDR3 length: 11 amino acids. Germline assignment: CDR1 KGHSY and CDR2 FQNENV. V lost 2 bases to trimming and J lost 5 bases, with 1 base between them. Together with reference TRBV16 and TRBJ2-1, the CDR3 gives the full variable domain: GEEVAQTPKHLVRGEGQKAKLYCAPIKGHSYVFWYQQVLKNEFKFLISFQNENVFDETGMPKERFSAKCLPNSPCSLEIQATKLEDSAVYFCASSQNNEQFFGPGTRLTVL.

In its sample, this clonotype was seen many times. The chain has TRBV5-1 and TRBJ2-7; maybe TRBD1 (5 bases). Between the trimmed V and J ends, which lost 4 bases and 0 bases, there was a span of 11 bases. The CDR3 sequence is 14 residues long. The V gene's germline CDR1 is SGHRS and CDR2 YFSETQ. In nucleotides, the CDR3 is TGCGCCAGCAGCCGACAGTCGAGCTCCTACGAGCAGTACTTC. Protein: CASSRQSSSYEQYF.

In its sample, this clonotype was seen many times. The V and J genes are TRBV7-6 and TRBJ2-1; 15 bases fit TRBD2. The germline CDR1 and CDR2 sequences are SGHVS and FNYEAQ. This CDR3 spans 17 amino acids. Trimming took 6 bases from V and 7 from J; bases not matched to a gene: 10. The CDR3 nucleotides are TGTGCCAGCAGTCTCGGACTAGCGGGGGGGGGGCAAAATGAGCAGTTCTTC. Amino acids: CASSLGLAGGGQNEQFF.

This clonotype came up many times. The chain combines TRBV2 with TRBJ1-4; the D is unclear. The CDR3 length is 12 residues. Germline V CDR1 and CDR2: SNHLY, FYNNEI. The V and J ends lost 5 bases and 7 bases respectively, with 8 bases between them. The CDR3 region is CASSIGFEKLFF. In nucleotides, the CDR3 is TGTGCCAGCAGTATAGGATTTGAAAAACTGTTTTTT.

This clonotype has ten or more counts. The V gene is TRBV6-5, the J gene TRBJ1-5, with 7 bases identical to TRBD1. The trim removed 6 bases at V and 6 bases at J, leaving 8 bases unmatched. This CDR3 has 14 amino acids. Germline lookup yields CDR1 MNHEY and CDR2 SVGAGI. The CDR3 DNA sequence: TGTGCCAGCAGCCGTCAGGGGGAATTTCAGCCCCAGCATTTT. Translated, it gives CASSRQGEFQPQHF.

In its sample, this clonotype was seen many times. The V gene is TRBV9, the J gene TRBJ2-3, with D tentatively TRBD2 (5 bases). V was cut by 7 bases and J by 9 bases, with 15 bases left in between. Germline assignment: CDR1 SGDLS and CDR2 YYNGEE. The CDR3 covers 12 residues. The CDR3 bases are TGTGCCAGCTCGGGTCCCGGGATAACGCAGTATTTT. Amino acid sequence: CASSGPGITQYF.

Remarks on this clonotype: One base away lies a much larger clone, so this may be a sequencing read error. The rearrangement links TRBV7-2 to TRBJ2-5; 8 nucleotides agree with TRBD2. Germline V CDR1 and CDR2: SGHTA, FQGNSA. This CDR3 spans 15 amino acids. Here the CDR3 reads CASSPRGGDGETQHF. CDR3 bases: TGTGCCAGCAGCCCCCGGGGGGGCGATGGTGAGACCCAGCACTTC.